This T cell receptor (beta chain) was captured by sequencing in a study of T cells in Graves' hyperthyroidism and ophthalmopathy. What was amplified from RNA transcripts were TCR beta CDR3 regions. The TCR CDR3 was amplified in a first-round RT-PCR using the HTBI primer set. From the multiplex PCR reads, TCRdb called clonotypes with MiXCR, one entry per CDR3 protein. In the table there are some 700,000 distinct CDR3 sequences, roughly 17% of which are singletons. Specimen: blood. The sequence came from a man aged 50 to 60 with Graves' hyperthyroidism.

This CDR3 reads CASSQDVGARGEKLFF. The CDR3 DNA follows: TGCGCCAGCAGCCAAGATGTAGGGGCGCGGGGTGAAAAACTGTTTTTT. The chain recombines TRBV4-1 with TRBJ1-4; a weak D match, TRBD1 (5 bases). Germline V gives CDR1 MGHRA, CDR2 YSYEKL. This CDR3 has 16 amino acids. The V end lost 0 bases, the J end lost 7 bases, and 15 bases lay between the germline ends.